The next 21 T cell receptor beta chains were all read from a single sample in a study of T cell responses to AZD1222 COVID-19 vaccine. This table comes from immunoSEQ multiplex PCR, and its TCRdb copy is limited to in-frame clones, with some not included. The table shows some 130,000 clones, with just over 90% occurring only once. The sample here was peripheral blood, taken on day 0 of AZD1222 vaccination. The receptors originated from an adult in good health.

This clone was detected many times. V and J are TRBV7-8 and TRBJ2-1; possibly TRBD2 for D (5 bases). Germline CDR1 reads SGHVS; CDR2 reads FQNEAQ. There are 11 residues in the CDR3. V was pared by 5 bases and J by 10 bases, with 9 bases between. CDR3: CASSPDWEQFF. The DNA of the CDR3 is TGTGCCAGCAGCCCGGACTGGGAGCAGTTCTTC.

The chain uses TRBV19 and TRBJ2-1; the D is unclear. V lost 0 bases to trimming and J lost 5 bases, with 5 bases between them. CDR3 length: 13 amino acids. The V gene's germline CDR1 is LNHDA and CDR2 SQIVND (reference sequence). The CDR3 DNA follows: TGTGCCAGTAGTATAGATCCCAACAATGAGCAGTTCTTC. Translated: CASSIDPNNEQFF. Looking up the rest from reference TRBV19 and TRBJ2-1 gives the full variable domain: DGGITQSPKYLFRKEGQNVTLSCEQNLNHDAMYWYRQDPGQGLRLIYYSQIVNDFQKGDIAEGYSVSREKKESFPLTVTSAQKNPTAFYLCASSIDPNNEQFFGPGTRLTVL.

V gene TRBV7-9 combines with J gene TRBJ1-3, with D maybe TRBD1 (5 bases). Trimming took 5 bases from V and 7 from J, leaving 18 bases between them. CDR3 length: 15 residues. Germline CDR1 and CDR2: SEHNR and FQNEAQ (reference sequence). As DNA, the CDR3 is TGTGCCAGCAGCGCTCAATTACTGGGGGGGAACACCATATATTTT. Translating gives CASSAQLLGGNTIYF.

The genes are TRBV9 and TRBJ2-1; D is undetermined. Per the germline V gene, CDR1 is SGDLS and CDR2 is YYNGEE. The length of the CDR3 is 13 residues. The ends were cut back, 1 base at V and 0 bases at J, with 2 bases in the middle. As DNA, the CDR3 is TGTGCCAGCAGCGTAAACTCCTACAATGAGCAGTTCTTC. It yields the protein CASSVNSYNEQFF.

This chain joins TRBV20-1 and TRBJ2-3; TRBD1 or TRBD2 may be the D gene (5 bases each). Trimming left V 5 bases short and J 12 bases short, with 9 bases between. The CDR3 spans 9 residues. Germline-derived CDR1 and CDR2 are DFQATT and SNEGSKA (reference sequence). CDR3 region: CSAGGPQYF. The CDR3 nucleotides are TGCAGTGCTGGGGGACCACAGTATTTT.

The chain links TRBV4-1 to TRBJ1-2; D may be TRBD1 (6 bases). The V gene's germline CDR1 is MGHRA and CDR2 YSYEKL. Trimming removed 4 bases from V and 8 bases from J, with 17 bases in between. The length of the CDR3 is 14 residues. This CDR3 reads CASSPTGQGRGYTF. In DNA form, the CDR3 reads TGCGCCAGCAGCCCTACCGGGCAGGGGCGCGGCTACACCTTC.

About this clone: At one of its ends the junction is not consistent with the germline gene, which may arise from a read error. The chain recombines TRBV7-7 with TRBJ2-5, with TRBD1 as a possible D gene (6 bases). CDR3 length equals 12 residues. Germline V CDR1 and CDR2: SSHAT, FNYEAQ (reference sequence). CDR3 nucleotide sequence: TGTGCTAGCAGCTCTCAGGGGGAGACCCAGTACTTC. This gives the protein CASSSQGETQYF.

V usage is TRBV19 and J usage is TRBJ1-6; perhaps TRBD1 as D (5 bases). Germline CDR1 is LNHDA and CDR2 is SQIVND (reference sequence). V shed 2 bases and J shed 4 bases, with 15 bases lying between them. CDR3 size: 17 residues. CDR3 residues: CASSISHRDRYNSPLHF. CDR3 in DNA: TGTGCCAGTAGTATATCTCATCGGGACCGGTATAATTCACCCCTCCACTTT.

The sample holds one count of this clone. V usage is TRBV11-1 and J usage is TRBJ1-4; TRBD1 might be the D (6 bases). V was trimmed by 5 bases and J by 7 bases, leaving 14 bases between them. Germline V gene data show CDR1 as SGHAT and CDR2 as FQDESV (reference sequence). The CDR3 consists of 14 residues. CDR3 residues: CASSPQGRGEKLFF. The CDR3 coding sequence is TGTGCCAGCAGCCCACAGGGAAGAGGTGAAAAACTGTTTTTT.

This chain links TRBV6-5 with TRBJ2-7; weak D call: TRBD1 (6 bases). Germline lookup yields CDR1 MNHEY and CDR2 SVGAGI. V was cut by 6 bases and J by 2 bases, with 14 bases left in between. The length of the CDR3 is 14 residues. The CDR3 sequence is CASRWAGVAYEQYF. For the CDR3, the DNA is TGTGCCAGCAGGTGGGCAGGGGTCGCCTACGAGCAGTACTTC.

The chain is built from TRBV15 and TRBJ1-1, with D perhaps matching TRBD1 (5 bases). The CDR3 has 13 residues. V was cut by 3 bases and J by 6 bases, with 11 bases left in between. The germline V gene encodes CDR1 LNHNV and CDR2 YYDKDF (reference sequence). The CDR3, as DNA: TGTGCCACCAGCAGGGACAACTGGGCTGAAGCTTTCTTT. Protein product: CATSRDNWAEAFF.

This clone was seen more than once but under ten times. This chain joins TRBV7-2 and TRBJ2-1, with no clear D. Germline lookup yields CDR1 SGHTA and CDR2 FQGNSA. Trimming took 5 bases from V and 9 from J, leaving 14 bases between them. This CDR3 spans 13 amino acids. As DNA, the CDR3 is TGTGCCAGCAGCGCACAATGGGAAGGTGAGCAGTTCTTC. Its protein product is CASSAQWEGEQFF. The variable domain in full, with the rest retrieved from reference TRBV7-2 and TRBJ2-1, is GAGVSQSPSNKVTEKGKDVELRCDPISGHTALYWYRQSLGQGLEFLIYFQGNSAPDKSGLPSDRFSAERTGGSVSTLTIQRTQQEDSAVYLCASSAQWEGEQFFGPGTRLTVL.

This clone was detected only once. The V gene is TRBV5-6, the J gene TRBJ1-2, with D hard to call. The V end was cut by 1 base, the J end by 8 bases, with 18 bases between. The CDR3 length is 15 residues. CDR1 SGHDT and CDR2 YYEEEE come from the germline V gene. The CDR3 region is CASSLRPTTTGGYTF. CDR3 DNA sequence: TGTGCCAGCAGCTTGAGACCGACGACCACGGGAGGCTACACCTTC.

In regard to this clone: It is unclear where the CDR3 begins or ends on the DNA, so no DNA is shown, and the CDR3 is as TCRdb lists it. This chain connects TRBV27 to TRBJ1-2; the table gives TRBD1 as D, unverified against the DNA. CDR1 and CDR2 (germline): MNHEY, SMNVEV (reference sequence). Inclusive of both ends, the CDR3 amounts to 15 amino acids. The CDR3 reads CASSFFGQGVRGYTF.

The chain carries TRBV25-1 and TRBJ1-2; perhaps TRBD1 as D (5 bases). Germline CDR1 and CDR2: MGHDK and SYGVNS. This CDR3 has 14 residues. The V and J ends lost 2 bases and 4 bases respectively, with 11 bases between them. The CDR3 DNA is TGTGCCAGCAGTGAACCGGGACGAAGCTATGGCTACACCTTC. It encodes CASSEPGRSYGYTF.

V gene TRBV3-1 (or the pseudogene TRBV3-2) combines with J gene TRBJ2-3; no clear D gene. CDR1 LGHDT and CDR2 YNNKEL come from the germline V gene (reference sequence). The CDR3 is 16 residues long. Trimming took 1 base from V and 1 from J, leaving 12 bases between them. The CDR3, as DNA: TGTGCCAGCAGCCAAGTGGGGAAAAGAGGCACAGATACGCAGTATTTT. It yields the protein CASSQVGKRGTDTQYF.

The V and J genes are TRBV10-1 and TRBJ2-2; D may be TRBD2 (6 bases). V was shortened by 6 bases and J by 6 bases, with 14 bases between the two germline ends. This CDR3 spans 14 amino acids. CDR1 is WNHNN and CDR2 is SYGVQD in the germline V gene (reference sequence). The CDR3 sequence: CASSPGGVPGELFF. For the CDR3, the DNA is TGCGCCAGCAGCCCCGGGGGAGTACCCGGGGAGCTGTTTTTT.

This chain links TRBV11-1 with TRBJ2-2, with D hard to call. The CDR3 is 13 amino acids. Germline V gene data show CDR1 as SGHAT and CDR2 as FQDESV (reference sequence). V dropped 3 bases and J dropped 4 bases, with 6 bases sitting between them. For the CDR3, the DNA is TGTGCCAGCAGCTTCCGTCTCACCGGGGAGCTGTTTTTT. Translated: CASSFRLTGELFF.

This sequence joins TRBV24-1 and TRBJ1-2, with D possibly matching TRBD1 (6 bases). V lost 6 bases, J lost 2 bases, and 9 bases lay in between. This CDR3 region has 13 residues. CDR1 and CDR2 (germline): KGHDR, SFDVKD. CDR3 region: CATSRGGNYGYTF. The CDR3 DNA reads as TGTGCCACCAGTCGGGGGGGCAACTATGGCTACACCTTC.

The gene calls are TRBV28 and TRBJ1-2, with D perhaps matching TRBD1 (6 bases). Per germline, CDR1 MDHEN and CDR2 SYDVKM. V gave up 7 bases and J gave up 3 bases, with 15 bases separating them. The CDR3 runs to 14 residues. The CDR3 region has the DNA TGTGCCAGCACTCTGACAGGCGGACACTATGGCTACACCTTC. Translating gives CASTLTGGHYGYTF.

The chain links TRBV5-4 to TRBJ1-2; D unresolved. CDR3 length: 12 amino acids. CDR1 and CDR2 from the germline V gene are SGHNT and YYREEE (reference sequence). Trimming stripped 4 bases from V and 8 bases from J, with 12 bases between. The CDR3 spells CASSPGVGGYTF. The DNA of the CDR3 is TGTGCCAGCAGCCCTGGGGTGGGCGGCTACACCTTC.